Listed below are T cell receptor beta chains from one sample, sequenced in a study of CD8+ T cells in alopecia areata. The data were produced by immunoSEQ multiplex PCR, yet TCRdb's version contains in-frame clones alone and is incomplete. The data show 100,000 to 150,000 clones, with approximately 52% seen just once and about 31% held by the top ten. The sequencing here drew on CD8+ T cells sorted from blood, taken at week 4, from a patient treated with tofacitinib. These receptors were collected from a human donor with alopecia areata. CDR3s include the opening cysteine and the closing phenylalanine or tryptophan. D genes are given only for firm matches. A row's size may be missing; if present it is once, few, many or a size class.

j_call	d_call	clone_size	cdr3_length	v_call	cdr3_aa	cdr3_nt
TRBJ2-1	TRBD2	-	13	TRBV29-1	CSVPRGGIDEQFF	TGCAGCGTACCCCGGGGGGGGATCGATGAGCAGTTCTTC
TRBJ2-7	TRBD1	-	14	TRBV7-9	CASSHGQGASEQYF	TGTGCCAGCAGCCACGGACAGGGGGCGAGCGAGCAGTACTTC
TRBJ2-1	TRBD2	few	17	TRBV4-1	CASSYGTSGGPYNEQFF	TGCGCCAGCAGCTATGGGACTAGCGGGGGGCCCTACAATGAGCAGTTCTTC
TRBJ1-4	-	-	11	TRBV30	CAWSAGWSTGF	TGTGCCTGGAGTGCGGGATGGTCCACAGGTTTT
TRBJ2-1	-	few	13	TRBV27	CASSLHSYNEQFF	TGTGCCAGCAGCCTTCACAGCTACAATGAGCAGTTCTTC
TRBJ1-2	-	-	13	TRBV30	CAWSVGVGNGYTF	TGTGCCTGGAGTGTAGGAGTAGGGAATGGCTACACCTTC
TRBJ1-2	-	-	13	TRBV19	CASSVDSNYGYTF	TGTGCCAGTAGTGTTGACAGCAACTATGGCTACACCTTC
TRBJ2-3	TRBD1	-	16	TRBV5-4	CASSSTGAQNTDTQYF	TGTGCCAGCAGCTCAACAGGGGCCCAGAACACAGATACGCAGTATTTT
TRBJ2-5	TRBD2	-	15	TRBV6-5	CASTASGGVRSAQYF	TGTGCCAGCACGGCTAGCGGGGGTGTGCGGTCGGCCCAGTACTTC
TRBJ2-7	-	-	13	TRBV27	CASSLVGSYEQYF	TGTGCCAGCAGTTTAGTGGGGAGCTACGAGCAGTACTTC
TRBJ2-1	-	-	17	TRBV19	CASSNTVRTAPYNEQFF	TGTGCCAGTAGTAACACCGTCCGGACAGCCCCCTACAATGAGCAGTTCTTC
TRBJ1-5	-	-	12	TRBV5-6	CASSQRYQPQHF	TGTGCCAGCAGCCAGCGGTATCAGCCCCAGCATTTT
TRBJ2-7	TRBD1	once	15	TRBV19	CASSVSGTGAYEQYF	TGTGCCAGTAGTGTTTCCGGGACAGGGGCCTACGAGCAGTACTTC
TRBJ2-7	-	-	19	TRBV30	CAWGVFPLASGPQGHEQYF	TGTGCCTGGGGAGTTTTCCCCCTCGCTTCCGGACCTCAGGGCCACGAGCAGTACTTC
TRBJ1-4	-	-	13	TRBV6-5	CASSGATNEKLFF	TGTGCCAGCAGTGGGGCAACTAATGAAAAACTGTTTTTT
TRBJ2-7	-	few	11	TRBV6-6	CASRQGYEQYF	TGTGCCAGCAGACAGGGCTACGAGCAGTACTTC
TRBJ2-2	TRBD1	-	15	TRBV29-1	CSVELRDRSTGELFF	TGCAGCGTTGAACTCCGGGACAGATCCACCGGGGAGCTGTTTTTT
TRBJ1-4	-	-	14	TRBV29-1	CSAIVGGWSEKLFF	TGCAGCGCCATCGTTGGGGGGTGGAGTGAAAAACTGTTTTTT
TRBJ1-2	TRBD1	-	13	TRBV29-1	CSGGPRGSAGYTF	TGCAGCGGGGGGCCCAGGGGGTCTGCAGGCTACACCTTC
TRBJ1-1	-	few	14	TRBV29-1	CSVEDWGEGAEAFF	TGCAGCGTTGAAGATTGGGGGGAAGGGGCTGAAGCTTTCTTT
TRBJ1-2	-	-	14	TRBV29-1	CSVVGPSANYGYTF	TGCAGCGTCGTTGGACCGAGTGCAAACTATGGCTACACCTTC
TRBJ2-1	-	-	16	TRBV7-9	CASSNPRGTGYNEQFF	TGTGCCAGCAGCAACCCAAGGGGGACGGGTTACAATGAGCAGTTCTTC
TRBJ2-1	-	-	11	TRBV30	CAWSPRDEQFF	TGTGCCTGGAGTCCCCGGGATGAGCAGTTCTTC
TRBJ2-5	-	-	13	TRBV28	CASSFWAAETQYF	TGTGCCAGCAGTTTCTGGGCCGCGGAGACCCAGTACTTC
TRBJ1-2	-	-	15	TRBV5-7	CASSLDRGTKVGYTF	TGTGCCAGCAGCTTAGACCGGGGCACGAAAGTTGGCTACACCTTC
TRBJ2-7	-	-	12	TRBV30	CAWNGASYEQYF	TGTGCCTGGAACGGGGCGAGCTACGAGCAGTACTTC
TRBJ2-5	-	-	15	TRBV29-1	CSVEDPDFPNETQYF	TGCAGCGTTGAAGACCCGGACTTCCCAAATGAGACCCAGTACTTC
TRBJ2-3	-	-	14	TRBV5-4	CASSLWGGQDTQYF	TGTGCCAGCAGCTTATGGGGGGGCCAAGATACGCAGTATTTT
TRBJ1-5	-	-	16	TRBV7-6	CASSLGSGWSNQPQHF	TGTGCCAGCAGCTTAGGTTCGGGGTGGAGCAATCAGCCCCAGCATTTT
TRBJ1-1	-	-	16	TRBV9	CASSGHPRDLSTEAFF	TGTGCCAGCAGCGGACACCCACGGGACTTGAGCACTGAAGCTTTCTTT